This TCR beta chain was captured in a study of blood T cells in healthy people across ages. Whole-study context: There was about one barcoded beta molecule captured by template switching per two T cells.

Using a J-beta primer mix together with a sample-barcoded 5' primer, a second PCR was run for about 6 to 12 cycles. MiXCR, run by TCRdb on the 5' RACE reads, gives a single entry per CDR3 protein. The profile shows about 540,000 distinct CDR3 sequences, around 24% of them singletons. Whole-study results and caveats: Diversity figures derived from one million T cells were judged to underestimate the true value.

PBMCs were isolated at a quantity of at least 7 million per sample. This CDR3 is 13 amino acids long. Germline CDR1 MGHRA, CDR2 YSYEKL. Concerning this clonotype: Its specificity is not known.

These data were also filed under a second study, of T cells of mothers and their children. That source reports: The yield was over 8 million TCR beta CDR3 reads from each mother and a few million from each child.

The source of this sequence is a boy between 10 and 17 years old in good health. Sample: blood. This sequence joins TRBV4-1 and TRBJ2-1; D is unclear. With the DNA end fitting TRBJ2-7 better, the J assignment may be wrong. This chain's CDR3 is CASSQDLAYEQYV. The DNA for the CDR3 is TGCGCCAGCAGCCAAGATTTAGCTTACGAGCAGTACGTC.